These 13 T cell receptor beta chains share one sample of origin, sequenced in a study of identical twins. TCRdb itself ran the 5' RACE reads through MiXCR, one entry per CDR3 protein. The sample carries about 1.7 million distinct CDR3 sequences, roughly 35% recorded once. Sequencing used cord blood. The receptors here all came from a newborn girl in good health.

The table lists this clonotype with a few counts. The CDR3 nucleotides are TGTGCCAGCAGCGTCAATGGACCGACGATCCAAGAGACCCAGTACTTC. Its protein product is CASSVNGPTIQETQYF. This chain uses TRBV11-2 with TRBJ2-5, with D uncertain. The germline CDR1 and CDR2 sequences are SGHAT and FQNNGV. The germline V and J ends were trimmed by 5 bases and 1 base, with 17 bases remaining between them. The CDR3 totals 16 residues. The full variable domain, rest sourced from reference TRBV11-2 and TRBJ2-5, is EAGVAQSPRYKIIEKRQSVAFWCNPISGHATLYWYQQILGQGPKLLIQFQNNGVVDDSQLPKDRFSAERLKGVDSTLKIQPAKLEDSAVYLCASSVNGPTIQETQYFGPGTRLLVL.

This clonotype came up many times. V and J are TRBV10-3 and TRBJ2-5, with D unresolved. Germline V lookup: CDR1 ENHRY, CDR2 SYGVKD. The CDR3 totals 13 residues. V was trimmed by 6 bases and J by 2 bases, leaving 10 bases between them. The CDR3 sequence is CAISKANQETQYF. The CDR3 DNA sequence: TGTGCCATCAGCAAGGCTAATCAAGAGACCCAGTACTTC.

CDR3 DNA sequence: TGTGCCAGCAGTACCGACAGGGGAAACATTCAGTACTTC. It is translated as CASSTDRGNIQYF. The J gene is TRBJ2-4, the V gene TRBV6-6; 8 positions match TRBD1. The CDR3 spans 13 residues. V lost 5 bases and J lost 6; bases outside the gene matches: 3. The germline V gene has CDR1 MNHNY and CDR2 SVGAGI (reference sequence).

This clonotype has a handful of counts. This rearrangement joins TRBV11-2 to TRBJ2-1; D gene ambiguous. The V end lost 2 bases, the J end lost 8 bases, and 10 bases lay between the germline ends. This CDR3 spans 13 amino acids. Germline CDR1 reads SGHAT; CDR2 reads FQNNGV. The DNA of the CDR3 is TGTGCCAGCAGCTTAACTTCGGTTTATGAGCAGTTCTTC. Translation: CASSLTSVYEQFF.

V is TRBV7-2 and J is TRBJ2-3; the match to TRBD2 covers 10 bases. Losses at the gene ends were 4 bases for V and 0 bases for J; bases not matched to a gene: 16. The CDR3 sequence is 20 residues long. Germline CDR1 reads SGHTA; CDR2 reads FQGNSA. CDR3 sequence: CASSWDLPGLAFTSTDTQYF. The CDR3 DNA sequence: TGTGCCAGCAGCTGGGATCTTCCGGGACTAGCGTTTACTAGCACAGATACGCAGTATTTT.

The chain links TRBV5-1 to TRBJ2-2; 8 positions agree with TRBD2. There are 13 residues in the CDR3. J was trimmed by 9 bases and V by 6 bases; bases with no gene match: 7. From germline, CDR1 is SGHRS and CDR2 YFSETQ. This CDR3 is CASNGGAQWELFF. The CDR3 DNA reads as TGCGCCAGCAACGGGGGGGCCCAGTGGGAGCTGTTTTTT.

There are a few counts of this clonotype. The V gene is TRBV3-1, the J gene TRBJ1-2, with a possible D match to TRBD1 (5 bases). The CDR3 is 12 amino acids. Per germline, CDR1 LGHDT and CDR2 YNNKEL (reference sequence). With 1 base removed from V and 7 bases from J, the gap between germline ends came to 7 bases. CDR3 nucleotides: TGTGCCAGCAGCCAAGTGGGGGTTGGCTACACCTTC. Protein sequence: CASSQVGVGYTF.

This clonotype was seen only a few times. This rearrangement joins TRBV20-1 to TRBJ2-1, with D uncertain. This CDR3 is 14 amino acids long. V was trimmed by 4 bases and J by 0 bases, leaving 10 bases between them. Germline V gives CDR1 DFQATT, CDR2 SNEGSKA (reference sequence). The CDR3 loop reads CSAKLQLSYNEQFF. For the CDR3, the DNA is TGCAGTGCTAAGCTACAGCTCTCCTACAATGAGCAGTTCTTC.

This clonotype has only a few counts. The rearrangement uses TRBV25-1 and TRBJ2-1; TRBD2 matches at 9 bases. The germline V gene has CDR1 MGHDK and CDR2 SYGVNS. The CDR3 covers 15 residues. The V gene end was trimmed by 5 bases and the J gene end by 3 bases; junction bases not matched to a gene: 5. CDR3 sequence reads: CASSSVLAGYNEQFF. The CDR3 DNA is TGTGCCAGCAGTTCTGTACTAGCGGGCTACAATGAGCAGTTCTTC.

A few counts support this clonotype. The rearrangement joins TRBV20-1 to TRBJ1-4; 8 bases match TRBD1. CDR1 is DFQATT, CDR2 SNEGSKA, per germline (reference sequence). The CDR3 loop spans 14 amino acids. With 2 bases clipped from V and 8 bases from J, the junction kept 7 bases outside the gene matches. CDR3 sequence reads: CSARQGALGEKLFF. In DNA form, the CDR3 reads TGCAGTGCTAGACAGGGGGCGCTTGGGGAAAAACTGTTTTTT.

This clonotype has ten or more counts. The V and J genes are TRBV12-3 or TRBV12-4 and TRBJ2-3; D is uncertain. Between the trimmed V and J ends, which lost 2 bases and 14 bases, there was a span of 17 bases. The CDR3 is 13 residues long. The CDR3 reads CASSLYLNPPRYF. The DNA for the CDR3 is TGTGCCAGCAGTTTATACCTCAACCCCCCCAGGTATTTT.

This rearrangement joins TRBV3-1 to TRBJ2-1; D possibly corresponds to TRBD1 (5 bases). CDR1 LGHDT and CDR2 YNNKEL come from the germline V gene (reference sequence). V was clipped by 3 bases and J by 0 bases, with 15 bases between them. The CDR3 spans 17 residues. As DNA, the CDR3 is TGTGCCAGCAGCCATTTCACAGGTTACTTCTCCTACAATGAGCAGTTCTTC. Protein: CASSHFTGYFSYNEQFF.

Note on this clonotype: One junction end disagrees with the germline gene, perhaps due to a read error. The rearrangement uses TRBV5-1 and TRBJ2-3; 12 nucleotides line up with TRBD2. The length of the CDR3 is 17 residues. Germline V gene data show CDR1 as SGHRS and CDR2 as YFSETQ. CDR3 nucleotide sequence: TGCGCCAGCGGCTTTCCAAGACTAGCGGGGGCCACAGATACGCAGTATTTT. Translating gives CASGFPRLAGATDTQYF.